Below are 16 T cell receptor beta chains sequenced from a single sample in a study of shared T cell receptors in the human thymus. Clones were read by immunoSEQ multiplex PCR, and TCRdb kept only the in-frame ones, dropping some. The profile covers about 730,000 clones, with 70% to 90% appearing a single time and more than 0.01% taken by the ten largest. This sample was shared with a second study, whose subject was human thymus T cells.

Material: thymocytes. The receptors derive from a girl in the first two years of life with a congenital heart defect.

This clone was counted a single time. V is TRBV29-1 and J is TRBJ2-4, with TRBD2 matching over 12 bases. The CDR3 runs 19 residues. V lost 0 bases, J lost 0 bases, and 9 bases stayed unmatched. From germline, CDR1 is SQVTM and CDR2 ANQGSEA. Here the CDR3 reads CSVEDRLAGVQLAKNIQYF. The CDR3 coding sequence is TGCAGCGTTGAAGATCGACTAGCGGGGGTCCAGCTAGCCAAAAACATTCAGTACTTC.

The chain joins TRBV4-3 to TRBJ1-3; D not resolved. Germline CDR1 is LGHNA and CDR2 is YSLEER. V gave up 0 bases and J gave up 3 bases, with 6 bases separating them. There are 14 residues in the CDR3. This chain's CDR3 is CASSQDAGGNTIYF. The DNA of the CDR3 is TGCGCCAGCAGCCAAGATGCAGGTGGAAACACCATATATTTT.

The V and J genes are TRBV15 and TRBJ2-5, with 12 nucleotides matching TRBD2. In germline, CDR1 is LNHNV, CDR2 YYDKDF (reference sequence). The ends lost 7 bases at V and 3 bases at J; junction bases unmatched: 9. This CDR3 has 16 residues. The CDR3 is CATTPVLAGGEETQYF. CDR3 bases: TGTGCCACCACCCCTGTTCTAGCGGGGGGGGAAGAGACCCAGTACTTC.

The chain is built from TRBV5-1 and TRBJ1-2, with TRBD1 as a possible D gene (5 bases). The CDR3 spans 16 residues. CDR1 is SGHRS, CDR2 YFSETQ, per germline. Trimming removed 1 base from V and 6 bases from J, with 19 bases in between. The DNA for the CDR3 is TGCGCCAGCAGCTTGAAAGGGGCCTCCCTCCCTCATGGCTACACCTTC. Its translation is CASSLKGASLPHGYTF.

This chain joins TRBV6-1 and TRBJ2-5; tentative D call: TRBD1 (5 bases). Trimming took 3 bases from V and 5 from J, leaving 10 bases between them. The CDR3 is 13 amino acids. Germline CDR1 MNHNS, CDR2 SASEGT. The CDR3 nucleotides are TGTGCCAGCAGTGAGCAGGGTGTCGAGACCCAGTACTTC. It specifies CASSEQGVETQYF.

The V and J genes are TRBV5-4 and TRBJ2-1; 8 positions match TRBD1. The germline gives CDR1 SGHNT, CDR2 YYREEE (reference sequence). The junction had 4 bases not matched to a gene; V was cut back by 2 bases and J by 6 bases. The CDR3 contains 14 residues. As DNA, the CDR3 is TGTGCCAGCAGCTTACCTACAGGGGGCAATGAGCAGTTCTTC. Protein sequence: CASSLPTGGNEQFF.

Here the CDR3 DNA reads TGCGCCAGCAGCCATCGACTAGGTCTAATGATAGAGACCCAGTACTTC. Translating it yields CASSHRLGLMIETQYF. The chain recombines TRBV4-3 with TRBJ2-5; D might be TRBD2 (6 bases). V dropped 3 bases and J dropped 4 bases, with 18 bases sitting between them. CDR3 size: 16 residues. Germline-derived CDR1 and CDR2 are LGHNA and YSLEER.

The J gene is TRBJ1-4, the V gene TRBV9; no clear D gene. The CDR3 has 17 amino acids. V was cut by 0 bases and J by 0 bases, with 12 bases left in between. Germline loops: CDR1 SGDLS, CDR2 YYNGEE. The CDR3 here is CASSVGGDLATNEKLFF. In DNA, the CDR3 is TGTGCCAGCAGCGTAGGGGGAGACTTAGCAACTAATGAAAAACTGTTTTTT.

The chain has TRBV27 and TRBJ2-6, with a possible D match to TRBD2 (5 bases). In germline, CDR1 is MNHEY, CDR2 SMNVEV (reference sequence). The CDR3 has 17 residues. Trimming took off 4 bases at V and 0 bases at J, with 13 bases between the two ends. CDR3 region: CASSSLTEVSGANVLTF. DNA for the CDR3: TGTGCCAGCAGTTCTCTGACGGAGGTCTCTGGGGCCAACGTCCTGACTTTC. The variable domain in full, with the rest retrieved from reference TRBV27 and TRBJ2-6, is EAQVTQNPRYLITVTGKKLTVTCSQNMNHEYMSWYRQDPGLGLRQIYYSMNVEVTDKGDVPEGYKVSRKEKRNFPLILESPSPNQTSLYFCASSSLTEVSGANVLTFGAGSRLTVL.

This clone was counted a few times. This chain uses TRBV5-1 with TRBJ2-6; maybe TRBD1 (6 bases). From germline, CDR1 is SGHRS and CDR2 YFSETQ. V dropped 0 bases and J dropped 4 bases, with 11 bases sitting between them. There are 16 residues in the CDR3. CDR3 sequence reads: CASSLVGGRGANVLTF. The CDR3 DNA reads as TGCGCCAGCAGCTTGGTAGGGGGTAGAGGGGCCAACGTCCTGACTTTC. The full variable domain, completed using reference TRBV5-1 and TRBJ2-6, is KAGVTQTPRYLIKTRGQQVTLSCSPISGHRSVSWYQQTPGQGLQFLFEYFSETQRNKGNFPGRFSGRQFSNSRSEMNVSTLELGDSALYLCASSLVGGRGANVLTFGAGSRLTVL.

The CDR3 loop reads CASSQGTEGTEAFF. The CDR3 DNA reads as TGTGCCAGCAGCCAAGGGACAGAGGGGACTGAAGCTTTCTTT. The chain joins TRBV14 to TRBJ1-1, with D perhaps matching TRBD1 (6 bases). V shed 1 base and J shed 5 bases, with 11 bases lying between them. The germline V gene has CDR1 SGHDN and CDR2 FVKESK. The CDR3 spans 14 residues. The complete variable domain, with remaining parts taken from reference TRBV14 and TRBJ1-1, reads EAGVTQFPSHSVIEKGQTVTLRCDPISGHDNLYWYRRVMGKEIKFLLHFVKESKQDESGMPNNRFLAERTGGTYSTLKVQPAELEDSGVYFCASSQGTEGTEAFFGQGTRLTVV.

The CDR3 nucleotides read TGTGCCAGCAGCTTTACTAGCGGGGGGGGCGATGAGCAGTTCTTC. Translating it yields CASSFTSGGGDEQFF. V and J are TRBV13 and TRBJ2-1; 13 bases line up with TRBD2. Germline CDR1 PRHDT, CDR2 FYEKMQ (reference sequence). V shed 3 bases, J shed 8 bases, and the junction held 4 bases outside the gene matches. This CDR3 is 15 amino acids long.

In DNA, the CDR3 is TGTGCCAGCAGGCTCACGGGGGGGGGACCTCCAGGGACCATATATTTT. Its protein product is CASRLTGGGPPGTIYF. The V and J genes are TRBV28 and TRBJ1-3, with D tentatively TRBD1 (5 bases). This CDR3 is built from 16 residues. V was shortened by 6 bases and J by 10 bases, with 25 bases between the two germline ends. The germline CDR1 and CDR2 sequences are MDHEN and SYDVKM.

This clone appeared a few times. The chain has TRBV5-5 and TRBJ2-1; TRBD2 agrees at 8 bases. After removal of 4 bases from V and 3 bases from J, the junction contained 0 bases not matched to a gene. The CDR3 spans 13 residues. Germline CDR1 is SGHKS and CDR2 is YYEKEE (reference sequence). This chain's CDR3 is CASSGTSYNEQFF. The CDR3 DNA is TGTGCCAGCAGCGGGACTAGCTACAATGAGCAGTTCTTC.

The CDR3 is CASNPRTEDPQHF. CDR3 DNA: TGTGCCAGTAATCCCCGGACGGAGGATCCCCAGCATTTT. V usage is TRBV19 and J usage is TRBJ1-5; D remains ambiguous. V lost 7 bases, J lost 10 bases, and 17 bases lay in between. The CDR3 runs 13 residues. Germline V gene sequence: CDR1 LNHDA, CDR2 SQIVND (reference sequence).

The chain joins TRBV12-5 to TRBJ2-7, with 7 bases aligning to TRBD1. The CDR3 covers 14 residues. Germline V gene sequence: CDR1 LGHNT, CDR2 FRNRAP. Trimming cost V 4 bases and J 3 bases; bases outside gene matches: 6. In DNA, the CDR3 is TGTGCTAGTGGTTCCTCCCGGGACAGCTACGAGCAGTACTTC. Its protein is CASGSSRDSYEQYF.